This T cell receptor beta chain was profiled in a study of shared clonotypes between healthy human individuals. Generated by immunoSEQ multiplex PCR, the TCRdb table keeps only in-frame clones and is missing some. The repertoire holds over 300,000 clones, with over 75% as singletons. Study-level results: Donors were few, which limited the genetic and exposure-history diversity represented.

The CDR3 has 15 amino acids. Germline trimming cut 6 bases from V and 4 bases from J; bases unmatched to any gene: 11. CDR1 and CDR2 from the germline V gene are SGDLS and YYNGEE. The table lists this clone with a count of one. The target antigen is unknown. HIV-negative, healthy adults without recent acute infections or vaccinations were the donors. This sequence joins TRBV9 and TRBJ1-2; 8 bases fit TRBD1. This TCR was sampled from a man between 18 and 35 years old in good health. Material for sequencing was memory CD8+ T cells sorted from blood. Subset defined: CD45RO+ cells pooled with CCR7-negative TemRA cells. The CDR3 spells CASTQSPGGVYGYTF. The CDR3 region has the DNA TGTGCCAGCACCCAGAGTCCAGGGGGCGTCTATGGCTACACCTTC.